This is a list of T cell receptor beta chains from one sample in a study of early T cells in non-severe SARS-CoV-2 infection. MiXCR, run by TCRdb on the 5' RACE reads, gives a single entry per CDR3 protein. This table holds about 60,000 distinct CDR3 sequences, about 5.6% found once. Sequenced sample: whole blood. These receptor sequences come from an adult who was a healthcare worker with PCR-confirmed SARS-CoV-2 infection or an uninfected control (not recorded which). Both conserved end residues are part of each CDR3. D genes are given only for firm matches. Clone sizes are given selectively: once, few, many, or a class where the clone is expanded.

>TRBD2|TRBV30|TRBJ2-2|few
TGTGGGAGAAGCGGGGCGAACACCGGGGAGCTGTTTTTT
CGRSGANTGELFF
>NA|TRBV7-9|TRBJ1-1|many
TGTGCCAGCAGACGAGAGGGGAACACTGAAGCTTTCTTT
CASRREGNTEAFF
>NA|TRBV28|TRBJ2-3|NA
TGTGCCAGCCCCTTGACGGGGGGCTGGGATACGCAGTATTTT
CASPLTGGWDTQYF
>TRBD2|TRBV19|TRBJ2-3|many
TGTGCCAGTAGTATTTGGCTAGCGGGTGGAGATACGCAGTATTTT
CASSIWLAGGDTQYF
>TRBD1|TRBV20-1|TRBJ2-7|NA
TGCAGTGCTAGTAGTACGGACAGGGGAGCTTACGAGCAGTACTTC
CSASSTDRGAYEQYF
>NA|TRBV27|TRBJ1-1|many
TGTGCCAGCAGTTTCCGGTTCGGCAGGGGCCGGACTGAAGCTTTCTTT
CASSFRFGRGRTEAFF
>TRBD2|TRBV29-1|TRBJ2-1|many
TGCAGCGTTCCGTTATTGGCGGGAGGGTACAATGAGCAGTTCTTC
CSVPLLAGGYNEQFF
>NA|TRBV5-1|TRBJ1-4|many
TGCGCCAGCAGCTTGGGAAGGCCGCCTGAAAAACTGTTTTTT
CASSLGRPPEKLFF
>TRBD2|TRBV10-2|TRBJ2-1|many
TGCGCCAGCGCGACTAGCGGGAGGCACAATGAGCAGTTCTTC
CASATSGRHNEQFF
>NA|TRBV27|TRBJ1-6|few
TGTGCCAGCAGTCTTTTACAGGGACTAAAATATAATTCACCCCTCCACTTT
CASSLLQGLKYNSPLHF
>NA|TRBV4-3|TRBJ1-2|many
TGCGCCAGCAGCCCCCGGCGGGACAACTATGGCTACACCTTC
CASSPRRDNYGYTF
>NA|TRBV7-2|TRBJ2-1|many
TGTGCCAGCAGCCACGACCGGAATGAGCAGTTCTTC
CASSHDRNEQFF
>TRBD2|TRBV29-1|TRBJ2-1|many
TGCAGCGTTGCTAGCGGGAGTTTCTACAATGAGCAGTTCTTC
CSVASGSFYNEQFF
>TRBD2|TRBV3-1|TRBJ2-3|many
TGTGCCAGCAGCCATCTACTAGCGGGGCGCACAGATACGCAGTATTTT
CASSHLLAGRTDTQYF
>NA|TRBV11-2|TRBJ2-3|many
TGTGCCAGCAGCCCTCAACCTTCGACGGGTACGCAGTATTTT
CASSPQPSTGTQYF
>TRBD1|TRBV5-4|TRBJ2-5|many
TGTGCCAGCAGCACGGACAGGCTTCACCAAGAGACCCAGTACTTC
CASSTDRLHQETQYF
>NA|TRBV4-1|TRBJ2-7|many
TGCGCCAGCAGCCAAGCCTTAAGCTCCTACGAGCAGTACTTC
CASSQALSSYEQYF
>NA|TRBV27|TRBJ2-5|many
TGTGCCAGCAGATCTGTCGGGGGTCAAGAGACCCAGTACTTC
CASRSVGGQETQYF
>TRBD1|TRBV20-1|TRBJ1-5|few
TGCAGTGCTCTCCGAGGGGGCCAAGGCAATCAGCCCCAGCATTTT
CSALRGGQGNQPQHF
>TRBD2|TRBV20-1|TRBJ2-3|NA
TGCAGTGCTAGAGGGTTTCCCGGCGGGGGGGCAATTACAGATACGCAGTATTTT
CSARGFPGGGAITDTQYF
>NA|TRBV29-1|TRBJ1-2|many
TGCAGCTTTAAGAAGGGGAGTAAAGGCTATGGCTACACCTTC
CSFKKGSKGYGYTF
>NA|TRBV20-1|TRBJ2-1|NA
TGCAGTGCTAGAGGCGGGACCCAAATGTGGAATGAGCAGTTCTTC
CSARGGTQMWNEQFF
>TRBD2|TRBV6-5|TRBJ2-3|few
TGTGCCAGCAGCCCCGGGACTAGCGGACCTAAAGGGGATACGCAGTATTTT
CASSPGTSGPKGDTQYF
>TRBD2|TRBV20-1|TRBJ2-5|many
TGCAGTGCTAGGATAGCGGGGGGGGAGACCCAGTACTTC
CSARIAGGETQYF
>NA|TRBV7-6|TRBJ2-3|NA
TGTGCCAGCAGCTCAGGCGGGTCGGTTGAGTATTTT
CASSSGGSVEYF
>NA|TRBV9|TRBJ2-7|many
TGTGCCAGCAGCGTAGGTACAAACTACGAGCAGTACTTC
CASSVGTNYEQYF
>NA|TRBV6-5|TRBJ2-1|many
TGTGCCAGCAGGATCACAGAAGGATTCTATGAGCAGTTCTTC
CASRITEGFYEQFF
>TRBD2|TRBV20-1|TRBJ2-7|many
TGCAGTGCCACCCTAGCGGGAGTAACCCACGAGCAGTACTTC
CSATLAGVTHEQYF
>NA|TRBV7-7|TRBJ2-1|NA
TGTGCCAGCAGCTCTCGAACAGGGTCTAGCTCCTACAATGAGCAGTTCTTC
CASSSRTGSSSYNEQFF
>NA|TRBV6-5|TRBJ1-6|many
TGTGCCAGCAGCCGGGCGGATTCACCCCTCCACTTT
CASSRADSPLHF
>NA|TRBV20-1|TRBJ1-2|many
TGCAGTGCTTCCTCTTACGCGGCAGGGCACTATGGCTACACCTTC
CSASSYAAGHYGYTF
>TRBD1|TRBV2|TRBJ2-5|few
TGTGCCAGCAGTCCCACGGGGCCAGGGGGCATGGAGACCCAGTACTTC
CASSPTGPGGMETQYF
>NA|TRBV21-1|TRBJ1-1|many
TGTGCCAGCAAAGGCAGGCTCTACACTGAAGCTTTCTTT
CASKGRLYTEAFF